This TCR beta chain was identified in a study of T cells in Graves' hyperthyroidism and ophthalmopathy. Germline V gene data show CDR1 as MNHEY and CDR2 as SVGEGT. V lost 0 bases to trimming and J lost 4 bases; unmatched junction nucleotides: 5. The CDR3 loop spans 15 amino acids. Remarks on this clonotype: Given a much more abundant clone one base away, this may be a read error.

Amplification yielded TCR beta CDR3 regions, with RNA transcripts as the source. TCR CDR3 underwent first-round RT-PCR with the HTBI primer set. TCRdb reprocessed the multiplex PCR reads with MiXCR, giving one entry per CDR3 protein. The sample has about 520,000 distinct CDR3 sequences; around a quarter are singletons. This TCR was recovered from a woman in her thirties with Graves' ophthalmopathy. Sample: blood. The gene calls are TRBV6-2 or TRBV6-3 and TRBJ1-1, with TRBD1 identical over 7 bases. CDR3 nucleotides: TGTGCCAGCAGTTACTCGGCAGGGGGGAGCACTGAAGCTTTCTTT. The encoded protein is CASSYSAGGSTEAFF.